The T cell receptor beta chain described here comes from a study of CD8 T cells in ankylosing spondylitis. The CDR3 comprises 16 residues, both ends counted. Germline V gene sequence: CDR1 WNHNN, CDR2 SYGVQD (reference sequence). TCRdb re-called the 5' RACE reads with MiXCR, one entry per CDR3 protein. The repertoire holds around 770,000 distinct CDR3 sequences, approximately 10% seen once, with more than 0.5% in the top ten. Study outcomes and limitations: Blood of patients with ankylosing spondylitis appeared to be characterized by a TCR beta motif of eight highly homologous variants.

Note on this clonotype: Its antigen is unidentified. The limits of the CDR3 on the DNA are not certain, so only TCRdb's listed CDR3 is given.

Sample: blood, either unsorted or a sorted T cell fraction (not recorded which). The sequence derives from a male donor with ankylosing spondylitis. This chain links TRBV10-1 with TRBJ2-2; the DNA was not used to check the table's D call, TRBD1. CDR3: CASSEFGGQTPGSCFF.